This T cell receptor (beta chain) was retrieved from a study of blood T cell repertoires in COVID-19. Data came from immunoSEQ multiplex PCR; TCRdb stores just in-frame clones and leaves some out. The sample lists some 140,000 clones; about 85% were seen once. The CDR3 covers 17 residues. J was trimmed by 3 bases and V by 5 bases; bases with no gene match: 7. Per germline, CDR1 SGHTA and CDR2 FQGNSA. The TCR was taken from a man in his fifties or sixties with COVID-19, enrolled during active disease. The source material was peripheral blood. The chain recombines TRBV7-2 with TRBJ2-1; 13 bases are a match to TRBD2. The CDR3: CASSTSGLAGVYNEQFF. CDR3 DNA: TGTGCCAGCAGCACGTCTGGACTAGCGGGGGTCTACAATGAGCAGTTCTTC.